This T cell receptor (beta chain) comes out of a study of T cell changes during pregnancy in multiple sclerosis. Method: immunoSEQ multiplex PCR; TCRdb's copy keeps in-frame clones and lacks some. The sample yields roughly 9,900 clones, around 88% seen once. The CDR3 is 12 residues long. Trimming removed 6 bases from V and 11 bases from J; junction bases left unmatched: 6. Germline values: CDR1 MNHEY, CDR2 SMNVEV (reference sequence). The TCR comes from a female donor in good health, enrolled as a control in a pregnancy study. This chain uses TRBV27 with TRBJ1-1; TRBD1 aligns across 10 bases. The sample here was CD8+ T cells from peripheral blood mononuclear cells, taken in the first trimester of pregnancy. The CDR3 DNA sequence: TGTGCCAGCAGATATGGGACAGGGGAGGCTTTCTTT. It translates to CASRYGTGEAFF.